Below are 17 T cell receptor beta chains sequenced from a single sample in a study of blood T cells in healthy people across ages. For the second PCR, which ran for about 7 to 11 cycles, a sample-barcoded 5' primer and a J-beta primer mix were used. TCRdb re-derived calls from the 5' RACE reads in MiXCR, one entry per CDR3 protein. Altogether about 1,500,000 distinct CDR3 sequences are present, roughly 30% being singletons, with the ten largest covering 7.7%. The specimen sequenced was blood. The receptors were sampled from a woman in her 30s in good health.

This clonotype was detected ten times or more. The CDR3 protein is CSVIRGSYEQYF. The DNA of the CDR3 is TGCAGCGTTATCCGGGGCTCCTACGAGCAGTACTTC. V and J are TRBV29-1 and TRBJ2-7, with D maybe TRBD2 (5 bases). The ends were cut back, 5 bases at V and 0 bases at J, with 8 bases in the middle. From germline, CDR1 is SQVTM and CDR2 ANQGSEA. The CDR3 is 12 amino acids.

In this sample, this clonotype turned up a few times. This sequence joins TRBV6-2 or TRBV6-3 and TRBJ2-7; 7 positions agree with TRBD2. Germline V gene sequence: CDR1 MNHEY, CDR2 SVGEGT. CDR3 length equals 15 residues. Trimming took 8 bases from V and 6 from J; bases not matched to a gene: 16. CDR3 sequence reads: CASGVPRAGLGEQYF. The CDR3 DNA sequence: TGTGCCAGCGGAGTTCCTCGAGCGGGACTCGGCGAGCAGTACTTC.

For this clonotype: At one end, the junction sequence differs from germline, possibly due to a read error. The chain employs TRBV7-8 and TRBJ2-5; 11 positions agree with TRBD1. The CDR3 covers 16 residues. Germline V gene data show CDR1 as SGHVS and CDR2 as FQNEAQ. The CDR3 spells CANSWITGTGGETQYF. The CDR3 DNA sequence: TGTGCCAACAGCTGGATCACCGGGACAGGGGGGGAAACCCAGTACTTC.

The chain uses TRBV7-2 and TRBJ1-1; TRBD1 aligns across 7 bases. There are 15 residues in the CDR3. Germline V lookup: CDR1 SGHTA, CDR2 FQGNSA. V lost 5 bases, J lost 0 bases, and 6 bases stayed unmatched. CDR3 region: CASSLGQIMNTEAFF. The CDR3 DNA reads TGTGCCAGCAGCCTGGGACAGATCATGAACACTGAAGCTTTCTTT.

As concerns this clonotype: This likely comes from a read error, as the CDR3 has no conserved phenylalanine or tryptophan at its end. The chain links TRBV6-5 to TRBJ2-5; unclear D gene. Trimming removed 8 bases at V and 2 bases at J, with 12 bases between. The CDR3 has 13 residues. From germline, CDR1 is MNHEY and CDR2 SVGAGI. CDR3 sequence (DNA): TGTGCCAGCTCTTATAGGTCACAAGAGACCCAGTACGTC. Translating gives CASSYRSQETQYV.

This clonotype came up a few times. The V call is TRBV5-1, the J call TRBJ2-7; D might be TRBD1 or TRBD2, each matching 5 bases. V gave up 5 bases and J gave up 0 bases, with 12 bases separating them. CDR3 size: 14 residues. Germline V lookup: CDR1 SGHRS, CDR2 YFSETQ. The CDR3 protein is CASRSGTDSYEQYF. CDR3 sequence (DNA): TGCGCCAGCAGATCCGGGACGGACTCCTACGAGCAGTACTTC.

To note about this clonotype: A much larger clone is a single base away; this may be a read error. The chain links TRBV20-1 to TRBJ2-5; D ambiguous. This CDR3 spans 11 amino acids. Germline CDR1 is DFQATT and CDR2 is SNEGSKA (reference sequence). The CDR3 nucleotides are TGCAGGGCAACCGTGAGAAAGACCCAGTACTTC. Its protein product is CRATVRKTQYF.

The V call is TRBV18, the J call TRBJ2-3, with D possibly matching TRBD1 (6 bases). Trimming shortened V by 4 bases and J by 4 bases, and 15 bases separated the two germline ends. The CDR3 is made up of 15 amino acids. The germline V gene has CDR1 KGHSH and CDR2 LQKENI. The CDR3 loop reads CASSLTGAGADTQYF. DNA for the CDR3: TGTGCCAGCTCACTGACAGGTGCTGGCGCAGATACGCAGTATTTT.

This clonotype was seen only a few times. The chain joins TRBV2 to TRBJ1-1; D ambiguous. The germline gives CDR1 SNHLY, CDR2 FYNNEI. Trimming left V 0 bases short and J 5 bases short, with 7 bases between. The CDR3 is 13 residues long. The CDR3: CASSEAPGTEAFF. CDR3 nucleotides: TGTGCCAGCAGTGAAGCCCCGGGGACTGAAGCTTTCTTT.

V and J are TRBV5-1 and TRBJ2-7, with 9 bases fitting TRBD1. Trimming at V came to 0 bases and at J to 0 bases, leaving 10 bases not matched to a gene. CDR1 SGHRS and CDR2 YFSETQ come from the germline V gene. The CDR3 totals 18 residues. The CDR3 bases are TGCGCCAGCAGCTTGGGGGGACAGGGTAAAGGGAGCTCCTACGAGCAGTACTTC. It is translated as CASSLGGQGKGSSYEQYF. Full variable domain (missing parts from reference TRBV5-1 and TRBJ2-7): KAGVTQTPRYLIKTRGQQVTLSCSPISGHRSVSWYQQTPGQGLQFLFEYFSETQRNKGNFPGRFSGRQFSNSRSEMNVSTLELGDSALYLCASSLGGQGKGSSYEQYFGPGTRLTVT.

To note about this clonotype: Being one base from a much bigger clone, this may be a read error. The chain couples TRBV7-3 to TRBJ2-1, with 8 positions matching TRBD1. The CDR3 has 15 residues. Germline V gives CDR1 SGHTA, CDR2 FQGTGA. Here the CDR3 DNA reads TGTGTCAGCAGCGTATCAGGGGGCGCGGGGAATGAGCAGTTCTTC. It is translated as CVSSVSGGAGNEQFF. Based on the CDR3 plus reference TRBV7-3 and TRBJ2-1, the full variable domain is GAGVSQTPSNKVTEKGKYVELRCDPISGHTALYWYRQSLGQGPEFLIYFQGTGAADDSGLPNDRFFAVRPEGSVSTLKIQRTERGDSAVYLCVSSVSGGAGNEQFFGPGTRLTVL.

The chain joins TRBV24-1 to TRBJ1-4; no definite D call. This CDR3 region has 15 residues. CDR1 KGHDR and CDR2 SFDVKD come from the germline V gene. V lost 3 bases and J lost 1, with 8 bases in between. DNA for the CDR3: TGTGCCACCAGTGATGCGCGGGGAACTAATGAAAAACTGTTTTTT. This sequence encodes CATSDARGTNEKLFF.

This rearrangement joins TRBV5-1 to TRBJ2-7; a possible D gene is TRBD2 (6 bases). The CDR3 extends over 14 amino acids. V lost 4 bases to trimming and J lost 3 bases, with 14 bases between them. Germline CDR1 is SGHRS and CDR2 is YFSETQ. The CDR3 sequence: CASSPLTGGYEQYF. CDR3 DNA: TGCGCCAGCAGCCCTCTAACCGGGGGCTACGAGCAGTACTTC.

This clonotype was observed a handful of times. CDR3 sequence reads: CATSDLSGYEQFF. In nucleotides, the CDR3 is TGTGCCACCAGTGATTTGTCGGGGTATGAGCAGTTCTTC. The chain couples TRBV24-1 to TRBJ2-1; possible D gene TRBD2, 5 bases. CDR3 length: 13 amino acids. V dropped 0 bases and J dropped 8 bases, with 7 bases sitting between them. Per the germline V gene, CDR1 is KGHDR and CDR2 is SFDVKD.

In regard to this clonotype: A much larger clone sits a single nucleotide away, making a read error possible. The chain joins TRBV29-1 to TRBJ2-5, with unresolved D. This CDR3 comprises 11 residues. Germline CDR1 SQVTM, CDR2 ANQGSEA. The CDR3 protein is CSGEDPETQYF. The DNA of the CDR3 is TGCAGCGGTGAAGATCCAGAGACCCAGTACTTC.

This clonotype was seen ten or more times. J is TRBJ2-7 and V is TRBV7-2, with D possibly TRBD2 on 6 matching bases. Per germline, CDR1 SGHTA and CDR2 FQGNSA. The CDR3 covers 15 residues. The V gene lost 7 bases and the J gene lost 0 bases, with 16 bases spanning the gap. For the CDR3, the DNA is TGTGCCAGCACCGCCGGGACTTCAAGCTCCTACGAGCAGTACTTC. Its translation is CASTAGTSSSYEQYF.

V gene TRBV28 combines with J gene TRBJ2-3, with D unresolved. This CDR3 has 11 residues. Germline assignment: CDR1 MDHEN and CDR2 SYDVKM. Trimming took 7 bases from V and 6 from J, leaving 8 bases between them. The CDR3, as DNA: TGTGCCAGCACCACGTCTGATACGCAGTATTTT. Its translation: CASTTSDTQYF.